This TCR beta chain stems from a study of cytomegalovirus exposure and HLA in healthy donors. On this clone itself: Its antigen remains unidentified.

The primer mix had 60 Vbeta and 13 Jbeta primers. Clones were read by immunoSEQ multiplex PCR, and TCRdb kept only the in-frame ones, dropping some. The sample has over 200,000 clones, 65% to 75% seen once. General study points: The sole available immune exposure information was CMV serostatus.

Germline V gives CDR1 KGHSH, CDR2 LQKENI. V trimming: 2 bases; J trimming: 4 bases; junction bases outside the gene matches: 10. The CDR3 has 16 amino acids. Sample: PBMCs. The TCR originated in a woman aged 25 to 39 in good health and CMV-seronegative. V is TRBV18 and J is TRBJ2-7; TRBD2 matches 8 bases. The CDR3 loop is CASSPSGGLSGYEQYF. DNA for the CDR3: TGTGCCAGCTCACCAAGCGGGGGTCTTTCGGGTTACGAGCAGTACTTC.